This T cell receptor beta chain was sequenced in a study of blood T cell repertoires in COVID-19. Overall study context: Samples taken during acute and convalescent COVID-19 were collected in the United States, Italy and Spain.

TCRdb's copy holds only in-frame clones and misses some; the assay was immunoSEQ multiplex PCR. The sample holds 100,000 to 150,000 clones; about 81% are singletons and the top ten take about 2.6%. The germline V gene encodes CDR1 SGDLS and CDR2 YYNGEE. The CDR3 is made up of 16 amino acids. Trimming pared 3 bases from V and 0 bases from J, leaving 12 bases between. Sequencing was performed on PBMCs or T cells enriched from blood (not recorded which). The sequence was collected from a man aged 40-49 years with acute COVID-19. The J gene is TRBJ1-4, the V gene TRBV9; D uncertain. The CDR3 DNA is TGTGCCAGCAGCGCCGCCGTCGGGGCAACTAATGAAAAACTGTTTTTT. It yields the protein CASSAAVGATNEKLFF. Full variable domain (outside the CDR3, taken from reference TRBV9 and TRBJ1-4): DSGVTQTPKHLITATGQRVTLRCSPRSGDLSVYWYQQSLDQGLQFLIQYYNGEERAKGNILERFSAQQFPDLHSELNLSSLELGDSALYFCASSAAVGATNEKLFFGSGTQLSVL.